These T cell receptor beta chains were read from a single sample in a study of CD8+ T cells in alopecia areata. The protocol was immunoSEQ multiplex PCR, while the TCRdb copy is restricted to in-frame clones and leaves out a portion. This sample has 210,000 or so clones, with approximately 72% found just once. The sequencing here drew on CD4+ T cells sorted from blood, taken at approximately week 44, from a patient treated with tofacitinib. The receptor source for this set is a human donor with alopecia areata. Each CDR3 is given with its conserved first and last residue. The D gene is left open where the match is weak. A row's size may be missing; if present it is once, few, many or a size class.

D gene | J gene | V gene | clone size | CDR3 protein | CDR3 DNA
TRBD1 | TRBJ1-1 | TRBV5-1 | . | CASSRGTAPMNTEAFF | TGCGCCAGCAGCCGGGGGACAGCTCCAATGAACACTGAAGCTTTCTTT
TRBD2 | TRBJ2-7 | TRBV6-1 | . | CASSEARGGASYEQYF | TGTGCCAGCAGTGAAGCGCGCGGGGGAGCATCCTACGAGCAGTACTTC
. | TRBJ2-7 | TRBV25-1 | . | CASSVDWYEQYF | TGTGCCAGCAGTGTGGACTGGTACGAGCAGTACTTC
. | TRBJ2-2 | TRBV4-3 | . | CASSPQPRQATGELFF | TGCGCCAGCAGCCCCCAACCCCGACAGGCCACCGGGGAGCTGTTTTTT
. | TRBJ2-1 | TRBV30 | . | CAWSVGGSEQFF | TGTGCCTGGAGTGTTGGGGGAAGTGAGCAGTTCTTC
TRBD2 | TRBJ2-5 | TRBV6-5 | . | CASSWTSQETQYF | TGTGCCAGCAGTTGGACTAGCCAAGAGACCCAGTACTTC
. | TRBJ2-1 | TRBV27 | few | CASSLMDEQFF | TGTGCCAGCAGTTTAATGGACGAGCAGTTCTTC
. | TRBJ2-1 | TRBV7-2 | many | CASSKTAYNEQFF | TGTGCCAGCAGCAAGACAGCTTACAATGAGCAGTTCTTC
TRBD1 | TRBJ1-1 | TRBV7-8 | few | CASSSVTGWTTEAFF | TGTGCCAGCAGCTCCGTGACAGGGTGGACCACTGAAGCTTTCTTT
. | TRBJ2-1 | TRBV18 | few | CASSPGPGGFNEQFF | TGTGCCAGCTCACCCGGTCCAGGTGGGTTCAATGAGCAGTTCTTC
. | TRBJ2-7 | TRBV27 | once | CASSLYGHGSYEQYF | TGTGCCAGCAGTTTATACGGGCATGGGTCCTACGAGCAGTACTTC
. | TRBJ2-3 | TRBV11-2 | once | CASSLDRWTASTDTQYF | TGTGCCAGCAGCTTAGATCGTTGGACAGCTAGCACAGATACGCAGTATTTT